The next 21 T cell receptor beta chains were all read from a single sample in a study of shared T cell receptors in the human thymus. Sequenced by immunoSEQ multiplex PCR; TCRdb stores in-frame clones only, minus some. The sample yields 550,000 to 800,000 clones, approximately 85% seen once. Separately, the same data were catalogued under a study of human thymus T cells.

Sequences were obtained from thymocytes. Source of these receptors: a girl in the first two years of life with a congenital heart defect.

V is TRBV28 and J is TRBJ2-3; D is ambiguous. In germline, CDR1 is MDHEN, CDR2 SYDVKM. The CDR3 sequence is 14 residues long. V was clipped by 3 bases and J by 3 bases, with 10 bases between them. The CDR3 region is CASSFDLTTDTQYF. DNA of the CDR3: TGTGCCAGCAGTTTTGATCTCACTACAGATACGCAGTATTTT.

The CDR3 region is CASSFGLAESLGEQYF. The CDR3 nucleotides are TGTGCCAGCAGCTTCGGACTAGCGGAGTCTCTAGGCGAGCAGTACTTC. V and J are TRBV5-4 and TRBJ2-7, with 10 bases lining up with TRBD2. The V gene end was trimmed by 2 bases and the J gene end by 6 bases; junction bases not matched to a gene: 11. There are 16 residues in the CDR3. Germline values: CDR1 SGHNT, CDR2 YYREEE (reference sequence).

As regards this clone: One end of the junction is discordant with germline, which a read error may explain. The V call is TRBV11-2, the J call TRBJ2-5; 12 nucleotides align to TRBD1. The CDR3 is 15 amino acids. CDR1 and CDR2 from the germline V gene are SGHAT and FQNNGV. The CDR3 DNA reads TGTGCCAGCACCTTAGGGACAGGGGGCGTGGAGACCCAGTACTTC. Translated: CASTLGTGGVETQYF.

The chain joins TRBV9 to TRBJ2-2; unclear D gene. This CDR3 has 12 residues. V was cut by 4 bases and J by 4 bases, with 5 bases left in between. Germline CDR1 is SGDLS and CDR2 is YYNGEE. The CDR3 DNA reads as TGTGCCAGCAGCCTCGGCACCGGGGAGCTGTTTTTT. Translating it yields CASSLGTGELFF.

The rearrangement links TRBV11-2 to TRBJ1-5, with TRBD1 matching 10 bases. CDR3 length: 15 amino acids. The V gene end was trimmed by 5 bases and the J gene end by 6 bases; junction bases not matched to a gene: 7. Germline V CDR1 and CDR2: SGHAT, FQNNGV. For the CDR3, the DNA is TGTGCCAGCAGCGAGGGGGACAGGGGCCGTCAGCCCCAGCATTTT. It is translated as CASSEGDRGRQPQHF.

The gene calls are TRBV11-1 and TRBJ2-7; D call uncertain. Trimming took off 2 bases at V and 2 bases at J, with 16 bases between the two ends. The CDR3 has 16 amino acids. Germline CDR1 and CDR2: SGHAT and FQDESV (reference sequence). The CDR3 nucleotides read TGTGCCAGCAGCTTATCCGCCAGGTACCAAACCTACGAGCAGTACTTC. This translates into CASSLSARYQTYEQYF.

V is TRBV6-1 and J is TRBJ1-1; no clear D. V was pared by 2 bases and J by 7 bases, with 5 bases between. The CDR3 covers 11 residues. Germline V lookup: CDR1 MNHNS, CDR2 SASEGT. The DNA of the CDR3 is TGTGCCAGCAGTGAACGGGTTGAAGCTTTCTTT. It translates to CASSERVEAFF.

Concerning this clone: An end of the junction does not agree with germline; a read error may underlie this. The V gene is TRBV7-7, the J gene TRBJ1-4; 8 positions match TRBD1. This CDR3 contains 14 residues. Germline V lookup: CDR1 SSHAT, CDR2 FNYEAQ (reference sequence). CDR3 nucleotide sequence: TGTGCTAGCAGCCCGGGACAGGTGGATGAAAAACTGTTTTTT. It specifies CASSPGQVDEKLFF.

This clone was recorded only once. This rearrangement joins TRBV29-1 to TRBJ1-2; 9 bases are a match to TRBD1. The V segment lost 3 bases and the J segment 4 bases; nucleotides outside the gene matches: 15. The germline gives CDR1 SQVTM, CDR2 ANQGSEA. The CDR3 covers 17 residues. In DNA form, the CDR3 reads TGCAGCGTTGAGATTAGGTACAGGGGGCGTCTTTTCTATGGCTACACCTTC. Encoded protein: CSVEIRYRGRLFYGYTF.

The chain combines TRBV2 with TRBJ2-7, with D maybe TRBD1 (5 bases). The germline V gene encodes CDR1 SNHLY and CDR2 FYNNEI. CDR3 length: 12 residues. Trimming shortened V by 8 bases and J by 4 bases, and 12 bases separated the two germline ends. CDR3 in amino acids: CASANDSYEQYF. CDR3 DNA: TGTGCCAGCGCGAATGACAGTTACGAGCAGTACTTC.

This sequence joins TRBV7-9 and TRBJ2-7; D remains unclear. Per germline, CDR1 SEHNR and CDR2 FQNEAQ (reference sequence). The CDR3 covers 12 residues. Trimming took off 3 bases at V and 3 bases at J, with 6 bases between the two ends. CDR3 sequence reads: CASSFNNYEQYF. The CDR3 DNA reads TGTGCCAGCAGCTTCAACAACTACGAGCAGTACTTC.

The rearrangement uses TRBV6-5 and TRBJ1-1; D is unresolved. The CDR3 consists of 15 residues. The ends were cut back, 6 bases at V and 1 base at J, with 15 bases in the middle. Germline CDR1 MNHEY, CDR2 SVGAGI. Here the CDR3 DNA reads TGTGCCAGCAGCTACGACTCGCCGAGGAACACTGAAGCTTTCTTT. Its translation is CASSYDSPRNTEAFF.

Here the CDR3 DNA reads TGTGCCAGCACCCAGTCGCCCGTCTATGGCTACACCTTC. It specifies CASTQSPVYGYTF. The chain employs TRBV6-5 and TRBJ1-2; D is ambiguous. The CDR3 spans 13 residues. Germline lookup yields CDR1 MNHEY and CDR2 SVGAGI. The germline V and J ends were trimmed by 7 bases and 4 bases, with 13 bases remaining between them.

CDR3 DNA: TGTGCCAGTACCCGGACAGGGCGCACTGAAGCTTTCTTT. Amino acids: CASTRTGRTEAFF. V and J are TRBV19 and TRBJ1-1; 8 positions agree with TRBD1. This CDR3 contains 13 residues. The germline V gene has CDR1 LNHDA and CDR2 SQIVND (reference sequence). The trim removed 7 bases at V and 4 bases at J, leaving 5 bases unmatched.

This clone was seen only once. The J gene is TRBJ2-7, the V gene TRBV12-5; no clear D. There are 9 residues in the CDR3. The germline gives CDR1 LGHNT, CDR2 FRNRAP. CDR3 coding DNA: TGTGCACGGTCCTACGAGCAGTACTTC. As protein: CARSYEQYF.

This chain connects TRBV2 to TRBJ2-7, with 7 bases that match TRBD2. V gave up 6 bases and J gave up 1 base; unmatched junction bases: 12. Germline assignment: CDR1 SNHLY and CDR2 FYNNEI. The CDR3 extends over 16 amino acids. The CDR3 spells CASSPEGGDSSYEQYF. CDR3 DNA: TGTGCCAGCAGCCCTGAGGGAGGGGATAGTTCCTACGAGCAGTACTTC.

The chain couples TRBV7-2 to TRBJ2-7, with D perhaps TRBD2 (6 bases). The germline V and J ends were trimmed by 4 bases and 2 bases, with 18 bases remaining between them. CDR1 and CDR2 (germline): SGHTA, FQGNSA. The CDR3 is 16 residues long. This CDR3 reads CASSSPGGGATYEQYF. The CDR3 DNA follows: TGTGCCAGCAGCTCTCCCGGCGGCGGGGCAACCTACGAGCAGTACTTC.

This clone was detected only once. The rearrangement links TRBV9 to TRBJ1-5; possibly TRBD1 for D (5 bases). Germline loops: CDR1 SGDLS, CDR2 YYNGEE. V lost 0 bases and J 6 bases, leaving 16 bases between the germline ends. The CDR3 is made up of 16 amino acids. The CDR3, as DNA: TGTGCCAGCAGCGTAGAAGGGGCTGGGACTCGTCAGCCCCAGCATTTT. This gives the protein CASSVEGAGTRQPQHF.

The V and J genes are TRBV6-6 and TRBJ2-5; 8 bases agree with TRBD1. Germline V gives CDR1 MNHNY, CDR2 SVGAGI (reference sequence). This CDR3 has 15 amino acids. J lost 4 bases, V lost 2 bases, and 6 bases had no gene match. The chain's CDR3 is CASSYTPQGGETQYF. In DNA form, the CDR3 reads TGTGCCAGCAGTTACACCCCACAGGGGGGAGAGACCCAGTACTTC.

V is TRBV7-2 and J is TRBJ2-7; 8 nucleotides match TRBD1. The CDR3 extends over 16 amino acids. V trimming: 2 bases; J trimming: 5 bases; junction bases outside the gene matches: 11. Germline V lookup: CDR1 SGHTA, CDR2 FQGNSA. CDR3 sequence reads: CASSLRRGRGRNEQYF. The CDR3 DNA reads as TGTGCCAGCAGCTTAAGGCGTGGCAGGGGGCGGAACGAGCAGTACTTC.

The chain uses TRBV7-9 and TRBJ1-2, with a weak D call TRBD1 (6 bases). Germline V CDR1 and CDR2: SEHNR, FQNEAQ (reference sequence). The V gene lost 3 bases and the J gene lost 4 bases, with 15 bases spanning the gap. The CDR3 spans 15 residues. CDR3 in DNA: TGTGCCAGCAGCTTTCCCGGACAGAGGATCTATGGCTACACCTTC. It encodes CASSFPGQRIYGYTF.